This note documents a single TCR beta chain sequence. Its antigen is not identified. The data were obtained in a study of T cell responses to AZD1222 COVID-19 vaccine. Study-level results: In a largely white British group with more females than males, clonal diversity was possibly underestimated. Spike-specific TCR breadth and depth rose after two AZD1222 doses. Vaccine-associated CD4 TCRs spanned spike, dominant at 160-218 and 743-854.

CDR1 is KGHDR and CDR2 is SFDVKD in the germline V gene. Trimming removed 7 bases from V and 5 bases from J, with 16 bases in between. The CDR3 loop spans 14 amino acids. TCRdb's copy holds only in-frame clones and misses some; the assay was immunoSEQ multiplex PCR. Altogether fewer than 200,000 clones are present, 85% to 95% being singletons, with the ten largest covering roughly 1.4%. Specimen: peripheral blood, collected on day 0 of AZD1222 vaccination. This receptor was obtained from an adult in good health. The rearrangement uses TRBV24-1 and TRBJ1-1; TRBD1 is a possible D gene (6 bases). CDR3 protein: CATRGAGELTEAFF. Here the CDR3 DNA reads TGTGCCACCAGGGGGGCAGGGGAGCTGACTGAAGCTTTCTTT.